What follows is one TCR beta chain and its context. Its antigen remains unknown. These data belong to a study of long-term antiretroviral therapy in people with HIV. Notes on the study in general: Dating from about 2004 to 2017, the blood was possibly obtained under older ART regimens. Patients on ART gained diversity, which nonetheless stayed below transplant donor controls.

Running of the v3.0 immunoSEQ assay took place at survey level. Sequencing used immunoSEQ multiplex PCR; TCRdb keeps in-frame clones, though not all of them. The sample lists approximately 25,000 clones, 79% seen once, with over 8.5% in the top ten. Until DNA extraction, the samples held between about 0.9-10 million cryopreserved PBMC. CDR3 length: 11 residues. V lost 2 bases to trimming and J lost 7 bases, with 9 bases between them. Germline CDR1 is GTSNPN and CDR2 is SVGIG (reference sequence). This sample comprised unsorted PBMCs, obtained 2.1 years after starting antiretroviral therapy. The TCR comes from a man aged 25-45 years with HIV. The V call is TRBV30, the J call TRBJ2-7; D call uncertain. The CDR3: CAWSSHGEQYF. The CDR3 coding sequence is TGTGCCTGGAGTTCTCACGGTGAGCAGTACTTC.